This TCR beta chain was obtained from a study of T cell responses to AZD1222 COVID-19 vaccine. Germline V lookup: CDR1 SEHNR, CDR2 FQNEAQ (reference sequence). The CDR3 sequence is 15 residues long. The trim removed 6 bases at V and 4 bases at J, leaving 8 bases unmatched. Using immunoSEQ multiplex PCR, the repertoire was profiled, and TCRdb retains in-frame clones only, with some absent. The sample holds about 80,000 clones, over 75% seen once. The V gene is TRBV7-9, the J gene TRBJ2-1; 8 bases match TRBD1. The material was peripheral blood, obtained 28 days after the second AZD1222 dose. This TCR came from an adult who received the AZD1222 COVID-19 vaccine. CDR3: CASRVGQGWYNEQFF. As DNA, the CDR3 is TGTGCCAGCAGGGTAGGACAGGGCTGGTACAATGAGCAGTTCTTC. The whole variable domain, filled in from reference TRBV7-9 and TRBJ2-1, reads DTGVSQNPRHKITKRGQNVTFRCDPISEHNRLYWYRQTLGQGPEFLTYFQNEAQLEKSRLLSDRFSAERPKGSFSTLEIQRTEQGDSAMYLCASRVGQGWYNEQFFGPGTRLTVL.